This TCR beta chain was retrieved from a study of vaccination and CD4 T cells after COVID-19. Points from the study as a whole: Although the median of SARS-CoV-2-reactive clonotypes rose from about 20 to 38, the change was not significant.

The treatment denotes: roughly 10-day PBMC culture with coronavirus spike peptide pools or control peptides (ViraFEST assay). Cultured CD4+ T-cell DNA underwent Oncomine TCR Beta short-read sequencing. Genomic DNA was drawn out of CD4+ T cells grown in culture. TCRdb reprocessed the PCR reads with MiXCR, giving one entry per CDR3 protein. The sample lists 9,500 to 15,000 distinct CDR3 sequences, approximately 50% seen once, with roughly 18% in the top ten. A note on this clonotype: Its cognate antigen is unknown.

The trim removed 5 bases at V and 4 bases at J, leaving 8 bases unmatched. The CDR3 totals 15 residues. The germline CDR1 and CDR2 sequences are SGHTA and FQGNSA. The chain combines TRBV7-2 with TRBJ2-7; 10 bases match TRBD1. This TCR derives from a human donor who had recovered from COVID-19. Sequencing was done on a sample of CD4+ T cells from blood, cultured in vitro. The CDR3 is CASSPSRGQGYEQYF. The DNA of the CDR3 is TGTGCCAGCAGCCCCTCTCGGGGACAGGGGTACGAGCAGTACTTC. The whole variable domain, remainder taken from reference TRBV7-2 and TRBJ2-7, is GAGVSQSPSNKVTEKGKDVELRCDPISGHTALYWYRQSLGQGLEFLIYFQGNSAPDKSGLPSDRFSAERTGGSVSTLTIQRTQQEDSAVYLCASSPSRGQGYEQYFGPGTRLTVT.